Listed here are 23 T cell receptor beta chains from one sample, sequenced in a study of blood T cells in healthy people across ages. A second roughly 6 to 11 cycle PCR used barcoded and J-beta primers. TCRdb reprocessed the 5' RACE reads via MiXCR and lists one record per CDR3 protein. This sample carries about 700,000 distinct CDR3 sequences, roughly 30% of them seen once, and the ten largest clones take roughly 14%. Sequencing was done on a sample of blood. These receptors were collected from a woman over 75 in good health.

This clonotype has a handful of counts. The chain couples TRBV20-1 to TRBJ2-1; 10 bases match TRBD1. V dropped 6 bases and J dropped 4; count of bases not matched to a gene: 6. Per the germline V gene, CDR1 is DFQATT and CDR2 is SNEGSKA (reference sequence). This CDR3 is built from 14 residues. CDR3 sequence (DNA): TGCAGTGCCATCACGGGACAGGGGTACAATGAGCAGTTCTTC. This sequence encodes CSAITGQGYNEQFF.

In nucleotides, the CDR3 is TGTGCCAGCAGCGTTAGCCACAATGAGCAGTTCTTC. This codes for CASSVSHNEQFF. The chain joins TRBV3-1 to TRBJ2-1; no definite D call. The germline V gene has CDR1 LGHDT and CDR2 YNNKEL (reference sequence). The CDR3 sequence is 12 residues long. Trimming cost V 5 bases and J 5 bases, with 7 bases left between them.

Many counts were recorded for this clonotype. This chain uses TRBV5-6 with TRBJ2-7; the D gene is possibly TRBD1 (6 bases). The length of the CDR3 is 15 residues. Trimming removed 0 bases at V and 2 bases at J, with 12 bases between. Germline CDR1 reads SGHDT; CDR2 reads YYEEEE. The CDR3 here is CASSLGTDFTYEQYF. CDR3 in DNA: TGTGCCAGCAGCTTGGGGACAGATTTTACCTACGAGCAGTACTTC.

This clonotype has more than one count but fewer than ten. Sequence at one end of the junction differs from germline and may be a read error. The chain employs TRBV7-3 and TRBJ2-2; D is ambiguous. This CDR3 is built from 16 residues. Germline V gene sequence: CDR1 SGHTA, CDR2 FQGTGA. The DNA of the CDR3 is TGCGCCAGCAGCTTAACTACCACCTTTAACACCGGGGAGCTGTTTTTT. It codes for CASSLTTTFNTGELFF.

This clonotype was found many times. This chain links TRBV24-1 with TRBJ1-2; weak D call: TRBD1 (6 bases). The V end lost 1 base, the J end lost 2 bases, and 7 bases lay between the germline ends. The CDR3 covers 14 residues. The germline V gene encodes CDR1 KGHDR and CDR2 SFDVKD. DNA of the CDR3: TGTGCCACCAGTGATTTTACAGGGAACTATGGCTACACCTTC. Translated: CATSDFTGNYGYTF.

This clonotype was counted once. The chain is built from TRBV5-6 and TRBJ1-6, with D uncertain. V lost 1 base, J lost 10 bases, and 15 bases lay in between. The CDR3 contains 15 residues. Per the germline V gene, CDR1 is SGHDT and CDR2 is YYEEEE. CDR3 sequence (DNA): TGTGCCAGCAGCTTGAAGGGAGGGTATGGGTCACCCCTCCACTTT. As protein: CASSLKGGYGSPLHF.

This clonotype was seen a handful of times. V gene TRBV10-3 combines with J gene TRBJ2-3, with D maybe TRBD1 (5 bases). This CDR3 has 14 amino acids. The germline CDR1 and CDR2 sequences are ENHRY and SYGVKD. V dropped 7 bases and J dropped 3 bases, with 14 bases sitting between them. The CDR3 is CAIKGQGITDTQYF. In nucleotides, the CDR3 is TGTGCCATCAAAGGCCAGGGTATAACAGATACGCAGTATTTT.

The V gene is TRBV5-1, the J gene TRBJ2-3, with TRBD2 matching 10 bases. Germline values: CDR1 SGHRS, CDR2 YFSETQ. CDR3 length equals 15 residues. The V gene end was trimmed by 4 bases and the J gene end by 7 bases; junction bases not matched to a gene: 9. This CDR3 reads CASSNQLAGAYTQYF. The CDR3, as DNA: TGCGCCAGCAGCAATCAGCTAGCGGGGGCCTATACGCAGTATTTT.

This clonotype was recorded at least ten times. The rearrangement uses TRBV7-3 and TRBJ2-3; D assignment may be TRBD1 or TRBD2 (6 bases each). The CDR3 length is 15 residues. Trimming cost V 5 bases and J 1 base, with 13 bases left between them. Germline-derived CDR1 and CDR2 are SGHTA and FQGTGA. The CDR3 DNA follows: TGTGCCAGCAGCCTAGATGGGGGGCGCACAGATACGCAGTATTTT. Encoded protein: CASSLDGGRTDTQYF. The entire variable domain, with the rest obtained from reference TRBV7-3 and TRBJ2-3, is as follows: GAGVSQTPSNKVTEKGKYVELRCDPISGHTALYWYRQSLGQGPEFLIYFQGTGAADDSGLPNDRFFAVRPEGSVSTLKIQRTERGDSAVYLCASSLDGGRTDTQYFGPGTRLTVL.

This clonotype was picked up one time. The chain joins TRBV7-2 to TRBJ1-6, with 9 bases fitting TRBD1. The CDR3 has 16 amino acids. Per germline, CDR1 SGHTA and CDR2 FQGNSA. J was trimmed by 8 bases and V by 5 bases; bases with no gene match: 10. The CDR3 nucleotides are TGTGCCAGCAGCCTACTCTGGACAGGGGCGGATTCACCCCTCCACTTT. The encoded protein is CASSLLWTGADSPLHF.

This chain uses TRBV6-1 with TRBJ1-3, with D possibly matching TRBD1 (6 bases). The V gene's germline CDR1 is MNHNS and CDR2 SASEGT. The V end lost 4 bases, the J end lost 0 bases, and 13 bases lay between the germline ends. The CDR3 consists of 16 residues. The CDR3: CASSADRPFSGNTIYF. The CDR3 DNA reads TGTGCCAGCAGTGCTGACAGGCCATTCTCTGGAAACACCATATATTTT.

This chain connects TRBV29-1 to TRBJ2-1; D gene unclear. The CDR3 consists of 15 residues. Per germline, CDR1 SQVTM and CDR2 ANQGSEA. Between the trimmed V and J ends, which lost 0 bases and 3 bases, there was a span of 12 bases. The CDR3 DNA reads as TGCAGCGTTGAAGATCAGTTTATTTACTACAATGAGCAGTTCTTC. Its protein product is CSVEDQFIYYNEQFF.

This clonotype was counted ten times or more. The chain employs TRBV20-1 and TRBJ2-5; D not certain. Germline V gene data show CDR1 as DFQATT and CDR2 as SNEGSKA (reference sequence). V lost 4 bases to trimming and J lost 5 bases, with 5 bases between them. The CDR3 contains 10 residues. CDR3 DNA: TGCAGTGCTATGAGGGAGACCCAGTACTTC. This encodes CSAMRETQYF.

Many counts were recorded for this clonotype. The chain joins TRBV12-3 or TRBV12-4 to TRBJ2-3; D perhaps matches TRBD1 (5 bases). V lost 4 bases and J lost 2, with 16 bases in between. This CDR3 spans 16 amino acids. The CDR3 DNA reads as TGTGCCAGCAGTTCCGGCAGGACACAAAACACAGATACGCAGTATTTT. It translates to CASSSGRTQNTDTQYF.

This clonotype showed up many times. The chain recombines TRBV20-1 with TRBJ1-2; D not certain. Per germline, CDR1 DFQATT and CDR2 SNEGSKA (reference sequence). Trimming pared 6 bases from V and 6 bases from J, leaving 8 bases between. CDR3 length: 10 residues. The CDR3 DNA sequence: TGCAGTGCGAGCACGGATGGCTACACCTTC. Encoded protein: CSASTDGYTF.

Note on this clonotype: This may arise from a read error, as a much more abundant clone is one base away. The CDR3 DNA reads as TGTGCCGGCAGTGGACAGGGGGACGGGGAAGAGACCCAGTACTTC. Translating it yields CAGSGQGDGEETQYF. The chain has TRBV2 and TRBJ2-5; 10 positions match TRBD1. The CDR3 consists of 15 residues. Germline V gene sequence: CDR1 SNHLY, CDR2 FYNNEI.

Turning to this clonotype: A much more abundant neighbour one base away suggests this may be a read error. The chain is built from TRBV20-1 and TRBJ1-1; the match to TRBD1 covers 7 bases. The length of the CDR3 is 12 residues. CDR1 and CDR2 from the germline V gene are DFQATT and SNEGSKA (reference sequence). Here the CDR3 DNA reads TGCGGTGCCGGACAGGAGAACACTGAAGCTTTCTTT. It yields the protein CGAGQENTEAFF.

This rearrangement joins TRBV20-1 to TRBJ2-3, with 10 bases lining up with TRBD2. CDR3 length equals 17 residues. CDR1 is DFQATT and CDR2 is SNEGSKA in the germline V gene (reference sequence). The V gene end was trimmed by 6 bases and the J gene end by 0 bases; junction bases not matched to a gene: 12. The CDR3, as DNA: TGCAGTGCCGACACACTAGCGGGACCCAAAAGCACAGATACGCAGTATTTT. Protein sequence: CSADTLAGPKSTDTQYF.

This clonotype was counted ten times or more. The CDR3 loop is CASSSWGRGETQYF. The CDR3 coding sequence is TGTGCCAGCAGCTCGTGGGGCCGAGGAGAGACCCAGTACTTC. This chain connects TRBV7-2 to TRBJ2-5; D might be TRBD1 (5 bases). The germline CDR1 and CDR2 sequences are SGHTA and FQGNSA. The CDR3 spans 14 residues. Deletions cut 4 bases from V and 4 bases from J, with 13 bases between.

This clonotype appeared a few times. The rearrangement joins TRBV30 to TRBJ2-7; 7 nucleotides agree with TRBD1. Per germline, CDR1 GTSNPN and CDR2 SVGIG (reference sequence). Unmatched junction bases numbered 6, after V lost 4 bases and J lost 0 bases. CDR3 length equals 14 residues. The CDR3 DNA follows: TGTGCCTGGACCAGGACAGGCCCCTCCTACGAGCAGTACTTC. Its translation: CAWTRTGPSYEQYF.

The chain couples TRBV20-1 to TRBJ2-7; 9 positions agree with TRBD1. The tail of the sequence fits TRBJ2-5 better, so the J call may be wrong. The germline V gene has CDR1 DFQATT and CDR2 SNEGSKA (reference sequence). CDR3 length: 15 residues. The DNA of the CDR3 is TGCAGTGCTCCGGGGGAACAGGGGGCGCAAAAGACCCAGTACTTC. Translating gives CSAPGEQGAQKTQYF.

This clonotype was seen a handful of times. CDR3 loop: CASSMGLAGSHEQFF. Written as DNA, the CDR3 is TGTGCCAGCAGTATGGGACTAGCGGGGTCCCATGAGCAGTTCTTC. The chain has TRBV6-4 and TRBJ2-1, with TRBD2 matching 13 bases. V lost 5 bases, J lost 8 bases, and 6 bases stayed unmatched. The CDR3 runs to 15 residues. CDR1 MRHNA and CDR2 SNTAGT come from the germline V gene.

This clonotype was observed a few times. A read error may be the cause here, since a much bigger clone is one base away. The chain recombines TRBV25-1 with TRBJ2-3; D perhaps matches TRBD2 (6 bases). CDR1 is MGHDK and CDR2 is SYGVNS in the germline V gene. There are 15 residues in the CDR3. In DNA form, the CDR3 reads TGTGCCGGCAGTCGGACTACACGCGGCACAGATACGCAGTATTTT. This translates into CAGSRTTRGTDTQYF.